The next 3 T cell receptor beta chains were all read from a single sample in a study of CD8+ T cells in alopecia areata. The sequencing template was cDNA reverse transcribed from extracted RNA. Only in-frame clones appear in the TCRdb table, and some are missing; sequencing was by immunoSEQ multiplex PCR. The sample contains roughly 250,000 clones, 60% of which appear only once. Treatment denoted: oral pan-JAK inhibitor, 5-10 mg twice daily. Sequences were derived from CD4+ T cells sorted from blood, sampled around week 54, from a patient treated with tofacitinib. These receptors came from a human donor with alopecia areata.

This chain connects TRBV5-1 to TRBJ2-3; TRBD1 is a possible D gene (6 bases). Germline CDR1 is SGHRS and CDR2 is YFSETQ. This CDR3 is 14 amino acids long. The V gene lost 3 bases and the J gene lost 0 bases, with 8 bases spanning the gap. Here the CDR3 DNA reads TGCGCCAGCAGCTATGGGACAAGCACAGATACGCAGTATTTT. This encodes CASSYGTSTDTQYF.

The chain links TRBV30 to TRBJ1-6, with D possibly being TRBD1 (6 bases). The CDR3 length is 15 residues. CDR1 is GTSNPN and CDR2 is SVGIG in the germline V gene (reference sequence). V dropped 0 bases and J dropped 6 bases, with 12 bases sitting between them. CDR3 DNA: TGTGCCTGGAGTGTTGTCAGGGGTGGTAATTCACCCCTCCACTTT. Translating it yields CAWSVVRGGNSPLHF.

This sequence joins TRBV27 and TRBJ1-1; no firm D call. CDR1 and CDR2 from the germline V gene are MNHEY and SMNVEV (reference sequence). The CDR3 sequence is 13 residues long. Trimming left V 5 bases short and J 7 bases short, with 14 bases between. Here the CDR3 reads CASSLGLWGEAFF. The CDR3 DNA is TGTGCCAGCAGTCTGGGCCTTTGGGGTGAAGCTTTCTTT.